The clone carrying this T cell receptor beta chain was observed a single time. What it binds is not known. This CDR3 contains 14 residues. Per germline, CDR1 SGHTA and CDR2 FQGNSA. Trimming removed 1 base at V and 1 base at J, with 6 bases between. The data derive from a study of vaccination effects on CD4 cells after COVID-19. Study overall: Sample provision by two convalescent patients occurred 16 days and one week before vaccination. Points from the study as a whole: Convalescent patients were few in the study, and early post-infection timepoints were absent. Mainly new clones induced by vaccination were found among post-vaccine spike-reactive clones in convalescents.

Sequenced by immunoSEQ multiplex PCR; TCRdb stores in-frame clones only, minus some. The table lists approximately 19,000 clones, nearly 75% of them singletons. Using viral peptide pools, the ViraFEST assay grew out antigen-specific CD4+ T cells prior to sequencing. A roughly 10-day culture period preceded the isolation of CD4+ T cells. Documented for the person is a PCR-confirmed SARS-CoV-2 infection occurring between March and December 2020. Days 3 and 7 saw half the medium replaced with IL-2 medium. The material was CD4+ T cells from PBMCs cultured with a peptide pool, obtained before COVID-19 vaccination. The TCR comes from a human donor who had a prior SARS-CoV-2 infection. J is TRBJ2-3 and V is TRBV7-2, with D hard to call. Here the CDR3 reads CASSLDRGTDTQYF. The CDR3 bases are TGTGCCAGCAGCTTAGACCGAGGCACAGATACGCAGTATTTT.